The following is a T cell receptor beta chain sequence with its context. The data originate from a study of shared clonotypes between healthy human individuals. The germline V gene encodes CDR1 KGHSH and CDR2 LQKENI. The CDR3 consists of 13 residues. Trimming took 3 bases from V and 1 from J, leaving 6 bases between them. Evenly divided among several immunoSEQ plates was the genomic DNA of each subset. Measured with immunoSEQ multiplex PCR; TCRdb has only the in-frame clones, and not every one. Counted here are some 2.1 million clones, over 85% occurring once; the ten biggest clones make up roughly 0.13%.

The specimen sequenced was naive CD4+ T cells sorted from blood. As to subset: CD45RA+ positively selected. The rearrangement links TRBV18 to TRBJ1-1; D is undetermined. The TCR sequence derives from a man in his late teens or twenties in good health. The CDR3 sequence is CASSPEANTEAFF. The CDR3, as DNA: TGTGCCAGCTCACCTGAGGCGAACACTGAAGCTTTCTTT.